This T cell receptor beta chain is drawn from a study of CD8 T cells in ankylosing spondylitis. This clonotype was counted at least ten times. One entry per CDR3 protein, called by TCRdb with MiXCR from the 5' RACE reads. The sample records hundreds of thousands of distinct CDR3 sequences, 7% to 10% being singletons. Germline lookup yields CDR1 LGHDT and CDR2 YNNKEL (reference sequence). The CDR3 runs 16 residues. The V gene end was trimmed by 5 bases and the J gene end by 6 bases; junction bases not matched to a gene: 14. The chain carries TRBV3-1 and TRBJ1-1; the match to TRBD1 covers 8 bases. The sequencing sample was made of blood, either unsorted or a sorted T cell fraction (not recorded which). This TCR was sampled from a female donor with ankylosing spondylitis or in good health (not recorded which). CDR3: CASSTRRTGRFAEAFF. The DNA of the CDR3 is TGTGCCAGCAGCACGCGGAGGACAGGGCGGTTCGCTGAAGCTTTCTTT.